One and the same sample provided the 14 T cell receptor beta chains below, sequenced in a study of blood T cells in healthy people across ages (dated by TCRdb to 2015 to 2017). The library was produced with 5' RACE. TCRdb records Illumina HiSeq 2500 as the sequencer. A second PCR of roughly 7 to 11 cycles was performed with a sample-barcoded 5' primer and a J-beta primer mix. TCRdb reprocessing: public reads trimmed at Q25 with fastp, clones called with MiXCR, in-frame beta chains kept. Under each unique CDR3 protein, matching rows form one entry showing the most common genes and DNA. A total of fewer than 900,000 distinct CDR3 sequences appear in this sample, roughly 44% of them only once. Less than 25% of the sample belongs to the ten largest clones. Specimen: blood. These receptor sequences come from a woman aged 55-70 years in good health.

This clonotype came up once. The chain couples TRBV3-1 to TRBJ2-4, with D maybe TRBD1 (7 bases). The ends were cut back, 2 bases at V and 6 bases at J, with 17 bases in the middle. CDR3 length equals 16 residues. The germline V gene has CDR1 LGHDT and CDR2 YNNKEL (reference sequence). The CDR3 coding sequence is TGTGCCAGCAGCCAATGCGGGACAGATTTCGGAAACATTCAGTACTTC. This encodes CASSQCGTDFGNIQYF.

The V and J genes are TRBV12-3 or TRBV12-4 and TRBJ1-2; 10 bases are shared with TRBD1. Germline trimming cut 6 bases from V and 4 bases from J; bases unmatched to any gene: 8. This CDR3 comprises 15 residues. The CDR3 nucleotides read TGTGCCAGCAGCCGTGGGACAGGGGCGAGCTATGGCTACACCTTC. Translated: CASSRGTGASYGYTF.

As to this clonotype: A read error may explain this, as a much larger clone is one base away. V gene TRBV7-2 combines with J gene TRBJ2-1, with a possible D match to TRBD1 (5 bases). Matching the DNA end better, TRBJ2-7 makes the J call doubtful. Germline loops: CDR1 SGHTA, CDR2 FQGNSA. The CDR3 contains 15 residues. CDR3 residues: CASSPRPQSGLEQYF. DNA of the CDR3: TGTGCCAGCAGTCCCCGACCCCAATCAGGGCTCGAGCAGTACTTC.

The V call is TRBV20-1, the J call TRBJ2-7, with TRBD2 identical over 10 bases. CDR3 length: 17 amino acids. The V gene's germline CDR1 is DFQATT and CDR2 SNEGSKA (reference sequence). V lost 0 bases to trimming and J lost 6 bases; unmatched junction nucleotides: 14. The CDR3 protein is CSARDMGKREGLFEQYF. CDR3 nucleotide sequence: TGCAGTGCTAGAGATATGGGAAAGCGGGAGGGCCTATTCGAGCAGTACTTC.

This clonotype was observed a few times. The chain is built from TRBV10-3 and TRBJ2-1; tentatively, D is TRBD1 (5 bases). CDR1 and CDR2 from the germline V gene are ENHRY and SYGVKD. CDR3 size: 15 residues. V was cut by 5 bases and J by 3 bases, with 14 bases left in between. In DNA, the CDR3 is TGTGCCATCAGTCAGGCCAGCCAGGGCTACAATGAGCAGTTCTTC. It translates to CAISQASQGYNEQFF.

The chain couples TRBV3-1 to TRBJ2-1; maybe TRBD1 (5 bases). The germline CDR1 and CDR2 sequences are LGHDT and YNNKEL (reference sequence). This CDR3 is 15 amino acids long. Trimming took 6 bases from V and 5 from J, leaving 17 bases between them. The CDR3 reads CASRQDTITNNEQFF. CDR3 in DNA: TGTGCCAGCAGACAGGACACCATAACAAACAATGAGCAGTTCTTC.

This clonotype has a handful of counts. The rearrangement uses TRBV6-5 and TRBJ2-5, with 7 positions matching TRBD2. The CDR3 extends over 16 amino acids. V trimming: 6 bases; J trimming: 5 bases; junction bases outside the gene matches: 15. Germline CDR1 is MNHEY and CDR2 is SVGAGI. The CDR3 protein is CASRGVRTRSSETQYF. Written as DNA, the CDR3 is TGTGCCAGCAGGGGGGTAAGGACTAGGAGTTCCGAGACCCAGTACTTC.

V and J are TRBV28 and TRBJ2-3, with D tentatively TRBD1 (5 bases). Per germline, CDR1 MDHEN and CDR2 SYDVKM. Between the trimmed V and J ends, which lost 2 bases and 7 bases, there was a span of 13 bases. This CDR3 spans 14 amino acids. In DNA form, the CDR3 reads TGTGCCAGCAGTTTAGGGGCCGTCCCCCATACGCAGTATTTT. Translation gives CASSLGAVPHTQYF.

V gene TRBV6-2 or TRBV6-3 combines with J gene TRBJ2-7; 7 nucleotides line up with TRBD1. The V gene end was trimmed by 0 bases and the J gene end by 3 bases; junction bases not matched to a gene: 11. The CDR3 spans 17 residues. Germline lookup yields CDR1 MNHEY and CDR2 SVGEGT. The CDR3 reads CASSYSDLRTGVYEQYF. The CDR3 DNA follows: TGTGCCAGCAGTTACTCGGATTTAAGGACAGGAGTCTACGAGCAGTACTTC.

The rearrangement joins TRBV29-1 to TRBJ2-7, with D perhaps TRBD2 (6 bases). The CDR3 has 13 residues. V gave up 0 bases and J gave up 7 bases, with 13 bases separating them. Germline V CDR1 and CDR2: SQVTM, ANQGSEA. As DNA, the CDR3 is TGCAGCGTTGAAGATGGGGGGACCGATGAGCAGTACTTC. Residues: CSVEDGGTDEQYF.

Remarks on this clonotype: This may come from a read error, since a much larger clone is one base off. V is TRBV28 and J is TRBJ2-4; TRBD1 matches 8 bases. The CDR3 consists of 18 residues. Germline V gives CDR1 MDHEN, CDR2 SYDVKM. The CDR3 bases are TGTGCCAGCAATTTATCCCGGCAGGGGGCCTTAGCCAAAAACATTCAGTACTTC. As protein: CASNLSRQGALAKNIQYF.

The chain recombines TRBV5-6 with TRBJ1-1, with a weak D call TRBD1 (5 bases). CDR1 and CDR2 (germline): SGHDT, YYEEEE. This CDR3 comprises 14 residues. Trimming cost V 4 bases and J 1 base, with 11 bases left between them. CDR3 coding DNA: TGTGCCAGCAGCACCGGGACGGCGAACACTGAAGCTTTCTTT. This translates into CASSTGTANTEAFF.

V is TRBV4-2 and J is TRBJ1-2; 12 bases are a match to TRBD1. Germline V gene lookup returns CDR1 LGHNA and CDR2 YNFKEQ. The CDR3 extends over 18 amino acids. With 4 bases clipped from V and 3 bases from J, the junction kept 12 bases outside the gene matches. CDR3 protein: CASSPGPGQGAQDYGYTF. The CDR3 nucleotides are TGTGCCAGCAGCCCAGGCCCGGGACAGGGGGCGCAAGACTATGGCTACACCTTC.

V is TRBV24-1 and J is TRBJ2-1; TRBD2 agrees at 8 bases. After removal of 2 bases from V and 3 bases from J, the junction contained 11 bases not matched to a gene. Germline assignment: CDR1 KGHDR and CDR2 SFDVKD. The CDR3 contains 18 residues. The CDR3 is CATSDWLGGAGDYNEQFF. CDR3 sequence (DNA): TGTGCCACCAGTGATTGGCTGGGGGGAGCGGGAGACTACAATGAGCAGTTCTTC.